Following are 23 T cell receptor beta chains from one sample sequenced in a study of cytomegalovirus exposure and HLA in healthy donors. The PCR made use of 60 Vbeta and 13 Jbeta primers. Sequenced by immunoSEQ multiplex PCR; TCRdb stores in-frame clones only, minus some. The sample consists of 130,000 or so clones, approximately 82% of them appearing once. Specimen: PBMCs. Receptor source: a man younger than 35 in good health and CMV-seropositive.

The CDR3 protein is CASTLQGGDTQYF. In DNA form, the CDR3 reads TGTGCCAGCACCCTACAGGGGGGAGATACGCAGTATTTT. The chain has TRBV2 and TRBJ2-3; 8 bases match TRBD1. The V gene's germline CDR1 is SNHLY and CDR2 FYNNEI. The CDR3 runs to 13 residues. V dropped 7 bases and J dropped 5; count of bases not matched to a gene: 5.

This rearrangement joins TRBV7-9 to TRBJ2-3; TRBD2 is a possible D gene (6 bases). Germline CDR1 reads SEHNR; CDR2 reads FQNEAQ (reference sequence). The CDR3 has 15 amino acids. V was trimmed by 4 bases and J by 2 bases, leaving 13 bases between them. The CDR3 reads CASSSIAATTDTQYF. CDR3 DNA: TGTGCCAGCAGCTCGATAGCGGCAACCACAGATACGCAGTATTTT.

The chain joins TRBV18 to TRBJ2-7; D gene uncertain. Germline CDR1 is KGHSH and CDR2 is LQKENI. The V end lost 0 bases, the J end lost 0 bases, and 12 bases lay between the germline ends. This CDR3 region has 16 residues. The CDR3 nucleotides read TGTGCCAGCTCACCACCCTCCCAGCGCAGCTCCTACGAGCAGTACTTC. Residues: CASSPPSQRSSYEQYF.

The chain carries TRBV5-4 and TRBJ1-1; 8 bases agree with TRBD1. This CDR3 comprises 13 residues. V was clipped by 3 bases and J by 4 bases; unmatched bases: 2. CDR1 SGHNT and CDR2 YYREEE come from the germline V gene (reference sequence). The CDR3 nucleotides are TGTGCCAGCAGCTGGGACAGGTCCACTGAAGCTTTCTTT. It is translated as CASSWDRSTEAFF. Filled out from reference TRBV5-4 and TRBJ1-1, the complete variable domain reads ETGVTQSPTHLIKTRGQQVTLRCSSQSGHNTVSWYQQALGQGPQFIFQYYREEENGRGNFPPRFSGLQFPNYSSELNVNALELDDSALYLCASSWDRSTEAFFGQGTRLTVV.

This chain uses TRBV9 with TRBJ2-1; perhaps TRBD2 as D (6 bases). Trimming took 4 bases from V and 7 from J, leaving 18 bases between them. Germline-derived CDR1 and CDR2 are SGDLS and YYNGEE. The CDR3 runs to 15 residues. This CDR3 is CASSPHSGPGNEQFF. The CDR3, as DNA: TGTGCCAGCAGCCCCCATAGCGGTCCGGGAAATGAGCAGTTCTTC.

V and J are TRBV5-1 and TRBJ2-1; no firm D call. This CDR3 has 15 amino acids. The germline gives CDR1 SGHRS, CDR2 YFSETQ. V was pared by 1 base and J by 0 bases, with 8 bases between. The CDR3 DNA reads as TGCGCCAGCAGCTTGCGAGAGAGCTCCTACAATGAGCAGTTCTTC. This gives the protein CASSLRESSYNEQFF.

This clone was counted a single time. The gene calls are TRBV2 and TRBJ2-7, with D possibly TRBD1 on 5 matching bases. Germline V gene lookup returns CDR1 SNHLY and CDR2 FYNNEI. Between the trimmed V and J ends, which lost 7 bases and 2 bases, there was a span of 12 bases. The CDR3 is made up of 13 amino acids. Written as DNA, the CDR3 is TGTGCCAGCAACCTGGCAGGGACCTACGAGCAGTACTTC. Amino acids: CASNLAGTYEQYF.

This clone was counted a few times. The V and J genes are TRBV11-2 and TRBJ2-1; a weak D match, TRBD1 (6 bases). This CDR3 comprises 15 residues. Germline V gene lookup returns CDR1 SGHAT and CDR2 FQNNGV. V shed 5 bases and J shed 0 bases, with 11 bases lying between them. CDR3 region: CASSAGTSSYNEQFF. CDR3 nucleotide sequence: TGTGCCAGCAGCGCTGGGACATCCTCCTACAATGAGCAGTTCTTC.

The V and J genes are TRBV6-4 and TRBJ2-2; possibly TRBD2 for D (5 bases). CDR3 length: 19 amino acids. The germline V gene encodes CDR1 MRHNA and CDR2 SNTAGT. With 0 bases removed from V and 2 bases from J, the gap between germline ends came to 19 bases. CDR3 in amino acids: CASSDSRVGARKNTGELFF. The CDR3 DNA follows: TGTGCCAGCAGTGACTCGAGGGTCGGAGCCCGTAAAAACACCGGGGAGCTGTTTTTT.

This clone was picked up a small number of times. CDR3: CASSLRGADTQYF. CDR3 in DNA: TGTGCCAGCAGCCTCAGGGGAGCAGATACGCAGTATTTT. V is TRBV27 and J is TRBJ2-3; D might be TRBD1 (6 bases). V was trimmed by 6 bases and J by 4 bases, leaving 11 bases between them. This CDR3 region has 13 residues. Germline CDR1 reads MNHEY; CDR2 reads SMNVEV (reference sequence).

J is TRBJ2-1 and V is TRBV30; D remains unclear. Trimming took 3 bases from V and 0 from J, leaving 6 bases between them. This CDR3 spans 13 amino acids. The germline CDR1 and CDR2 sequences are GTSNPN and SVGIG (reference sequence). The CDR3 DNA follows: TGTGCCTGGAGCTTGAGCTCCTACAATGAGCAGTTCTTC. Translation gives CAWSLSSYNEQFF.

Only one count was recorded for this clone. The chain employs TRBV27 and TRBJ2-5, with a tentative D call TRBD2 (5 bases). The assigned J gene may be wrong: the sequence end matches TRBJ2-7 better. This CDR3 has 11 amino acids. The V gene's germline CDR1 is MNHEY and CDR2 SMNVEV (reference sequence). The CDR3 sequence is CASSFGIEQYF. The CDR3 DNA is TGTGCCAGCAGTTTCGGGATCGAGCAGTACTTC.

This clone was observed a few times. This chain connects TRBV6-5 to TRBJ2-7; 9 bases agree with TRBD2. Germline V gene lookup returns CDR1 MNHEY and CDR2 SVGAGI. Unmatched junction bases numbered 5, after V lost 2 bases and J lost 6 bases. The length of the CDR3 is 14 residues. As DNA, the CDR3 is TGTGCCAGCAGTTACGCGGGGACTAGCTCCGAGCAGTACTTC. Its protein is CASSYAGTSSEQYF.

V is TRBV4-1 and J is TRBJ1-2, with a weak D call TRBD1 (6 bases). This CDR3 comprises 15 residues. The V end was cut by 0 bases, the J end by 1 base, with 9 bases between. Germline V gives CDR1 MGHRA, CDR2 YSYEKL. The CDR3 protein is CASSQEQGGNYGYTF. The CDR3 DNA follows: TGCGCCAGCAGCCAAGAACAGGGCGGTAACTATGGCTACACCTTC.

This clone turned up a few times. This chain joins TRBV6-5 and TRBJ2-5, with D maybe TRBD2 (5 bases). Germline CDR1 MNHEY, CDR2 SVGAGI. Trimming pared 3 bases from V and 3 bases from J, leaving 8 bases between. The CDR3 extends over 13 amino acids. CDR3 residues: CASSYSEEETQYF. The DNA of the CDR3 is TGTGCCAGCAGTTATTCGGAGGAAGAGACCCAGTACTTC.

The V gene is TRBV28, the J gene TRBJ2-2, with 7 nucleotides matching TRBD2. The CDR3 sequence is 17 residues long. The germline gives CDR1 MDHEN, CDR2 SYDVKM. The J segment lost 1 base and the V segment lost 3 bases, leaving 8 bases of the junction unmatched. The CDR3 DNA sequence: TGTGCCAGCAGTTTGAGCAGAATAGCGGGGAACACCGGGGAGCTGTTTTTT. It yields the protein CASSLSRIAGNTGELFF.

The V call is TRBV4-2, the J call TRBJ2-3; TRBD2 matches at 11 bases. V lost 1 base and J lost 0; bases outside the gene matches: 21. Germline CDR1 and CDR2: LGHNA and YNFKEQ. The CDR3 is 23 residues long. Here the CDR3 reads CASSQGSFVDSGRASRSTDTQYF. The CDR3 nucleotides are TGTGCCAGCAGCCAAGGGTCCTTCGTGGATAGCGGGAGGGCAAGTAGAAGCACAGATACGCAGTATTTT.

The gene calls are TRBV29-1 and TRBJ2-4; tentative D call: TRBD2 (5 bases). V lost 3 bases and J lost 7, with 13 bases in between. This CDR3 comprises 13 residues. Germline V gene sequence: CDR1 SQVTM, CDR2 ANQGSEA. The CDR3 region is CSVDAPGKNIQYF. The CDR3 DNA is TGCAGCGTTGATGCACCGGGAAAGAACATTCAGTACTTC.

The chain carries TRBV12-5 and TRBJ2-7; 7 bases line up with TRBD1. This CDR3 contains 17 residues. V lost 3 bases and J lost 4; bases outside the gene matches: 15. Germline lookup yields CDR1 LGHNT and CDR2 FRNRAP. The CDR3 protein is CASGFSLPGQRTYEQYF. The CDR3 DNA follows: TGTGCTAGTGGTTTCTCCCTCCCGGGACAGAGGACTTACGAGCAGTACTTC.

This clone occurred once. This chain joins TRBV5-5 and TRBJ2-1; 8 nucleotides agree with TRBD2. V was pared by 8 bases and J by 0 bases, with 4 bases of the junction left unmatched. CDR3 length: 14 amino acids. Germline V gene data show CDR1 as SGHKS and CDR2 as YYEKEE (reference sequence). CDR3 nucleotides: TGTGCCAGTAAGCGGGAGAGCTCCTACAATGAGCAGTTCTTC. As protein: CASKRESSYNEQFF. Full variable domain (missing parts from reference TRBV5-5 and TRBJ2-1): DAGVTQSPTHLIKTRGQQVTLRCSPISGHKSVSWYQQVLGQGPQFIFQYYEKEERGRGNFPDRFSARQFPNYSSELNVNALLLGDSALYLCASKRESSYNEQFFGPGTRLTVL.

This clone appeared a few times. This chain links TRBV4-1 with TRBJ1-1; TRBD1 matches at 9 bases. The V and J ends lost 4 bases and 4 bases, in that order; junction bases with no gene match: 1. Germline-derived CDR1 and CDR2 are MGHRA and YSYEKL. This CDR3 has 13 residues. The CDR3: CASSPQGATEAFF. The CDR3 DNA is TGCGCCAGCAGCCCACAGGGGGCCACTGAAGCTTTCTTT.

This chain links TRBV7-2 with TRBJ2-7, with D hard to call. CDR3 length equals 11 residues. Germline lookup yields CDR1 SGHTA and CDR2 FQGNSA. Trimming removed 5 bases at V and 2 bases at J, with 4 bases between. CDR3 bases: TGTGCCAGCAGCCCCGCCTACGAGCAGTACTTC. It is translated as CASSPAYEQYF.

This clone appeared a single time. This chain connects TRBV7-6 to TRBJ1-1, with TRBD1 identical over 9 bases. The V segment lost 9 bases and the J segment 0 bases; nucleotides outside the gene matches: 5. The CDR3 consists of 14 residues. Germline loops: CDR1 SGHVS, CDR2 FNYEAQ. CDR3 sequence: CASLTGGMNTEAFF. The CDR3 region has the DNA TGTGCCAGTCTCACAGGGGGCATGAACACTGAAGCTTTCTTT.